The rows below give T cell receptor beta chains drawn from one sample of a study of blood T cell repertoires in COVID-19. TCRdb's copy holds only in-frame clones and misses some; the assay was immunoSEQ multiplex PCR. The table shows about 230,000 clones, with 88% occurring only once. Input material: peripheral blood. All receptors derive from a woman aged 55-69 years with acute or convalescent COVID-19. Each CDR3 is given with its conserved first and last residue. A D gene is named only where the DNA matches it firmly. Clone size appears in some rows only: once, few, many, or a class for an expanded clone.

J gene: TRBJ1-3; clone size: once; D gene: -; V gene: TRBV19; CDR3 protein: CASSTVGQPGNTIYF; CDR3 DNA: TGTGCCAGTAGTACCGTGGGACAACCTGGAAACACCATATATTTT
J gene: TRBJ2-5; clone size: -; D gene: TRBD2; V gene: TRBV27; CDR3 protein: CASSPLAGGGGETQYF; CDR3 DNA: TGTGCCAGCAGTCCTCTAGCGGGAGGCGGGGGAGAGACCCAGTACTTC
J gene: TRBJ1-6; clone size: few; D gene: TRBD1; V gene: TRBV2; CDR3 protein: CASRPGQDNSPLHF; CDR3 DNA: TGTGCCAGCAGACCGGGACAGGATAATTCACCCCTCCACTTT
J gene: TRBJ1-6; clone size: -; D gene: TRBD1; V gene: TRBV27; CDR3 protein: CASSLSTGGGSPLHF; CDR3 DNA: TGTGCCAGCAGTTTATCGACAGGGGGCGGCTCACCCCTCCACTTT
J gene: TRBJ1-2; clone size: -; D gene: TRBD1; V gene: TRBV30; CDR3 protein: CAWSVRTGGVGYTF; CDR3 DNA: TGTGCCTGGAGTGTACGGACAGGGGGCGTTGGCTACACCTTC
J gene: TRBJ2-3; clone size: -; D gene: -; V gene: TRBV5-1; CDR3 protein: CASSLGMAYTQYF; CDR3 DNA: TGCGCCAGCAGCTTGGGAATGGCTTATACGCAGTATTTT
J gene: TRBJ1-6; clone size: once; D gene: -; V gene: TRBV30; CDR3 protein: CACTSSTASYNSPLHF; CDR3 DNA: TGTGCCTGCACATCCTCGACAGCGTCCTATAATTCACCCCTCCACTTT
J gene: TRBJ1-6; clone size: -; D gene: TRBD1; V gene: TRBV5-4; CDR3 protein: CASSLGGQGGNSPLHF; CDR3 DNA: TGTGCCAGCAGCTTGGGGGGACAGGGTGGGAATTCACCCCTCCACTTT
J gene: TRBJ1-1; clone size: -; D gene: TRBD1; V gene: TRBV5-4; CDR3 protein: CASSGGTGLMNTEAFF; CDR3 DNA: TGTGCCAGCAGTGGCGGGACAGGGCTCATGAACACTGAAGCTTTCTTT
J gene: TRBJ2-7; clone size: -; D gene: -; V gene: TRBV5-6; CDR3 protein: CASSLLGTGSYEQYF; CDR3 DNA: TGTGCCAGCAGCTTGTTGGGGACTGGGTCCTACGAGCAGTACTTC
J gene: TRBJ1-1; clone size: -; D gene: TRBD1; V gene: TRBV19; CDR3 protein: CASSIVPTGVNTEAFF; CDR3 DNA: TGTGCCAGTAGTATAGTCCCCACAGGGGTGAACACTGAAGCTTTCTTT
J gene: TRBJ1-6; clone size: -; D gene: TRBD1; V gene: TRBV7-9; CDR3 protein: CASSRDRNNSPLHF; CDR3 DNA: TGTGCCAGCAGCCGGGACAGAAATAATTCACCCCTCCACTTT
J gene: TRBJ1-2; clone size: -; D gene: TRBD1; V gene: TRBV15; CDR3 protein: CATSLDRGDGYTF; CDR3 DNA: TGTGCCACCAGCTTAGACAGGGGAGATGGCTACACCTTC
J gene: TRBJ1-4; clone size: -; D gene: -; V gene: TRBV5-1; CDR3 protein: CASSLAAGRELFF; CDR3 DNA: TGCGCCAGCAGCTTGGCGGCGGGTCGGGAACTGTTTTTT
J gene: TRBJ2-3; clone size: -; D gene: TRBD2; V gene: TRBV6-4; CDR3 protein: CASSTAGGSGDTQYF; CDR3 DNA: TGTGCCAGCAGTACGGCGGGAGGGTCCGGAGATACGCAGTATTTT
J gene: TRBJ1-2; clone size: few; D gene: -; V gene: TRBV6-5; CDR3 protein: CASSYVVESSGYTF; CDR3 DNA: TGTGCCAGCAGTTACGTGGTGGAGAGCTCTGGCTACACCTTC
J gene: TRBJ2-2; clone size: -; D gene: TRBD1; V gene: TRBV9; CDR3 protein: CASSARDRGDTGELFF; CDR3 DNA: TGTGCCAGCAGCGCCCGGGACAGGGGAGACACCGGGGAGCTGTTTTTT
J gene: TRBJ1-1; clone size: -; D gene: -; V gene: TRBV28; CDR3 protein: CATTVPTEAFF; CDR3 DNA: TGTGCCACGACAGTACCCACTGAAGCTTTCTTT
J gene: TRBJ1-4; clone size: -; D gene: -; V gene: TRBV3-1/TRBV3-2; CDR3 protein: CASSRKNRQTNEKLFF; CDR3 DNA: TGTGCCAGCAGCCGCAAAAACAGGCAAACTAATGAAAAACTGTTTTTT
J gene: TRBJ1-1; clone size: once; D gene: -; V gene: TRBV18; CDR3 protein: CASSRRTDTMNTEAFF; CDR3 DNA: TGTGCCAGCTCACGACGGACGGACACAATGAACACTGAAGCTTTCTTT
J gene: TRBJ2-3; clone size: -; D gene: TRBD1; V gene: TRBV6-5; CDR3 protein: CATRQGTDTQYF; CDR3 DNA: TGTGCCACAAGACAGGGAACAGATACGCAGTATTTT
J gene: TRBJ2-7; clone size: -; D gene: TRBD2; V gene: TRBV6-5; CDR3 protein: CASSNLLAGVAEQYF; CDR3 DNA: TGTGCCAGCAGTAACCTACTAGCGGGAGTGGCTGAGCAGTACTTC
J gene: TRBJ2-3; clone size: -; D gene: -; V gene: TRBV5-1; CDR3 protein: CASSLDDGLTDTQYF; CDR3 DNA: TGCGCCAGCAGCTTGGACGATGGCCTCACAGATACGCAGTATTTT
J gene: TRBJ2-5; clone size: once; D gene: TRBD2; V gene: TRBV28; CDR3 protein: CASKTGGAETQYF; CDR3 DNA: TGTGCCAGTAAGACGGGAGGAGCGGAGACCCAGTACTTC
J gene: TRBJ2-2; clone size: -; D gene: -; V gene: TRBV5-1; CDR3 protein: CASSSAAANTGELFF; CDR3 DNA: TGCGCCAGCAGCTCCGCGGCTGCGAACACCGGGGAGCTGTTTTTT
J gene: TRBJ2-7; clone size: -; D gene: TRBD2; V gene: TRBV30; CDR3 protein: CAWSFGGGEQYF; CDR3 DNA: TGTGCCTGGAGTTTTGGCGGGGGCGAGCAGTACTTC
J gene: TRBJ2-2; clone size: -; D gene: TRBD2; V gene: TRBV3-1/TRBV3-2; CDR3 protein: CASSQVLAGDLPGELFF; CDR3 DNA: TGTGCCAGCAGCCAGGTCCTAGCGGGGGACCTACCCGGGGAGCTGTTTTTT
J gene: TRBJ1-5; clone size: -; D gene: TRBD1; V gene: TRBV2; CDR3 protein: CASSRDRTMQPQHF; CDR3 DNA: TGTGCCAGCAGTCGGGACAGAACCATGCAGCCCCAGCATTTT
J gene: TRBJ1-2; clone size: -; D gene: -; V gene: TRBV5-6; CDR3 protein: CASSSQPRGNYGYTF; CDR3 DNA: TGTGCCAGCAGCTCTCAGCCCCGGGGGAACTATGGCTACACCTTC
J gene: TRBJ2-1; clone size: -; D gene: -; V gene: TRBV2; CDR3 protein: CASSPLAGSGNEQFF; CDR3 DNA: TGTGCCAGCAGTCCCTTGGCGGGTTCGGGCAATGAGCAGTTCTTC
J gene: TRBJ2-7; clone size: -; D gene: TRBD1; V gene: TRBV29-1; CDR3 protein: CSVGTGGVYEQYF; CDR3 DNA: TGCAGCGTTGGCACAGGGGGCGTCTACGAGCAGTACTTC
J gene: TRBJ2-7; clone size: -; D gene: -; V gene: TRBV5-1; CDR3 protein: CASSAGQTYEQYF; CDR3 DNA: TGCGCCAGCAGCGCGGGACAGACTTACGAGCAGTACTTC
J gene: TRBJ2-2; clone size: few; D gene: TRBD1; V gene: TRBV5-1; CDR3 protein: CASSLEGGYNGELFF; CDR3 DNA: TGCGCCAGCAGCTTGGAAGGGGGCTATAACGGGGAGCTGTTTTTT
J gene: TRBJ1-1; clone size: once; D gene: -; V gene: TRBV15; CDR3 protein: CATSGSQGGNAEAFF; CDR3 DNA: TGTGCCACCAGCGGGTCGCAGGGAGGGAACGCTGAAGCTTTCTTT
J gene: TRBJ1-6; clone size: few; D gene: -; V gene: TRBV5-6; CDR3 protein: CASSRRTVYNSPLHF; CDR3 DNA: TGTGCCAGCAGCCGGCGGACAGTTTATAATTCACCCCTCCACTTT
J gene: TRBJ2-2; clone size: -; D gene: TRBD1; V gene: TRBV7-6; CDR3 protein: CASSRESGQGRSTGELFF; CDR3 DNA: TGTGCCAGCAGTCGTGAATCAGGACAGGGAAGAAGTACCGGGGAGCTGTTTTTT
J gene: TRBJ1-5; clone size: -; D gene: TRBD1; V gene: TRBV27; CDR3 protein: CASSGQGGGNQPQHF; CDR3 DNA: TGTGCCAGCAGCGGACAGGGTGGAGGCAATCAGCCCCAGCATTTT
J gene: TRBJ1-2; clone size: -; D gene: -; V gene: TRBV7-3; CDR3 protein: CASSLSGGPGNYGYTF; CDR3 DNA: TGTGCCAGCAGCTTAAGCGGAGGGCCAGGGAACTATGGCTACACCTTC
J gene: TRBJ1-5; clone size: -; D gene: TRBD1; V gene: TRBV7-2; CDR3 protein: CASSLTGLSNQPQHF; CDR3 DNA: TGTGCCAGCAGCCTGACAGGGTTGAGCAATCAGCCCCAGCATTTT
J gene: TRBJ1-6; clone size: -; D gene: -; V gene: TRBV30; CDR3 protein: CAWSSTVVRNSPLHF; CDR3 DNA: TGTGCCTGGAGCTCGACAGTTGTTCGCAATTCACCCCTCCACTTT
J gene: TRBJ1-2; clone size: -; D gene: TRBD1; V gene: TRBV18; CDR3 protein: CASSPPGTGSNGYTF; CDR3 DNA: TGTGCCAGCTCACCACCGGGGACAGGTTCGAATGGCTACACCTTC
J gene: TRBJ1-2; clone size: few; D gene: -; V gene: TRBV6-1; CDR3 protein: CASSEAQGLGGYTF; CDR3 DNA: TGTGCCAGCAGTGAAGCCCAGGGGTTGGGAGGCTACACCTTC
J gene: TRBJ2-2; clone size: -; D gene: -; V gene: TRBV7-9; CDR3 protein: CASSLGLPQGIHTGELFF; CDR3 DNA: TGTGCCAGCAGCTTAGGTCTCCCCCAGGGGATTCACACCGGGGAGCTGTTTTTT
J gene: TRBJ2-3; clone size: -; D gene: TRBD2; V gene: TRBV9; CDR3 protein: CASSPLTSVSTDTQYF; CDR3 DNA: TGTGCCAGCAGCCCTCTGACTAGCGTAAGCACAGATACGCAGTATTTT